Each of the 2 T cell receptor beta chains below was sequenced from the same sample in a study of long-term antiretroviral therapy in people with HIV. Sequencing used immunoSEQ v3.0 at survey level. Assay: immunoSEQ multiplex PCR; the TCRdb copy retains only in-frame clones and omits some. The table includes some 29,000 clones, roughly 97% detected once. Sequences were derived from unsorted PBMCs, sampled 7.6 years after starting antiretroviral therapy. These receptors were taken from a man aged 25 to 40 with HIV.

This clone was observed once. The V and J genes are TRBV7-6 and TRBJ2-5; D gene uncertain. CDR3 length: 14 residues. The germline V gene has CDR1 SGHVS and CDR2 FNYEAQ. V gave up 4 bases and J gave up 1 base, with 10 bases separating them. The CDR3 is CASSSTGLQETQYF. As DNA, the CDR3 is TGTGCCAGCAGCTCTACTGGGCTCCAAGAGACCCAGTACTTC.

The CDR3 sequence: CATSDRGPGYGYTF. The CDR3 DNA is TGTGCCACCTCGGACAGGGGGCCGGGCTATGGCTACACCTTC. The chain employs TRBV19 and TRBJ1-2, with TRBD1 identical over 11 bases. CDR1 and CDR2 from the germline V gene are LNHDA and SQIVND (reference sequence). J lost 4 bases, V lost 10 bases, and 8 bases had no gene match. CDR3 length: 14 amino acids.